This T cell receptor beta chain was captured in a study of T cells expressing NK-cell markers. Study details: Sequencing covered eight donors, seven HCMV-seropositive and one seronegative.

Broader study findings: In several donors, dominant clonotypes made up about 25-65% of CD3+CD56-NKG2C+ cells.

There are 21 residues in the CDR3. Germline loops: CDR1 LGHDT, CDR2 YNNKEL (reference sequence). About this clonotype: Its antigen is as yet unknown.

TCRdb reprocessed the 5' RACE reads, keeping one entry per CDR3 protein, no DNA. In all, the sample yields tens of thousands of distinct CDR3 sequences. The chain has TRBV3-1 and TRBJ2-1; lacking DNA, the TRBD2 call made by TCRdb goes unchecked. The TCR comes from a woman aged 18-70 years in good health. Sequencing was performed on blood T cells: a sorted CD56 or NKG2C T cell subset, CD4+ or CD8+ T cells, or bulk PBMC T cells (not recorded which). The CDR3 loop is CASSQDPQLAGDASSYNEQFF.